This T cell receptor (beta chain) is from a study of radiation and T cells in renal cell carcinoma. Notes on the study in general: Dominant CDR3 motifs occupied more repertoire in irradiated than control tumors.

V shed 3 bases, J shed 0 bases, and the junction held 13 bases outside the gene matches. The length of the CDR3 is 18 residues. CDR1 SGDLS and CDR2 YYNGEE come from the germline V gene. Treatment of the sample: treatment-naive control, cytoreductive nephrectomy. Control samples are tumors resected by cytoreductive nephrectomy without prior radiation. Clear cell pathology was present in this patient's renal cell carcinoma. For this clone: Its matching antigen is unknown.

Repertoires were generated with immunoSEQ multiplex PCR, while TCRdb's copy carries only in-frame clones and drops some. In the table there are about 5,600 clones, about two thirds of which are singletons. The source material was tumor tissue, sampled from a patient whose treatment was nephrectomy without radiotherapy. The chain is built from TRBV9 and TRBJ2-3; 7 nucleotides agree with TRBD2. This TCR derives from a human donor with renal cell carcinoma. The CDR3 loop is CASSGSPGGLLSTDTQYF. The CDR3 DNA sequence: TGTGCCAGCAGCGGGTCGCCGGGAGGTCTCCTTAGCACAGATACGCAGTATTTT. Using reference TRBV9 and TRBJ2-3 for the parts outside the CDR3, the full variable domain is DSGVTQTPKHLITATGQRVTLRCSPRSGDLSVYWYQQSLDQGLQFLIQYYNGEERAKGNILERFSAQQFPDLHSELNLSSLELGDSALYFCASSGSPGGLLSTDTQYFGPGTRLTVL.